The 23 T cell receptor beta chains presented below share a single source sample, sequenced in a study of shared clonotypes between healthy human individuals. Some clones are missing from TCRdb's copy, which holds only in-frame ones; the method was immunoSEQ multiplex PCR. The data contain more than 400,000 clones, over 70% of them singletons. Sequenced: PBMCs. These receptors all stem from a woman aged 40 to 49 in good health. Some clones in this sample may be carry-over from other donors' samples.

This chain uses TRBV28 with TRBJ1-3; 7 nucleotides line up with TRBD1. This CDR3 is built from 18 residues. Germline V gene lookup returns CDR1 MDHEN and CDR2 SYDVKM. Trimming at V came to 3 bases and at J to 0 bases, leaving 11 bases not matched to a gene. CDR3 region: CASSFWQGGVSSGNTIYF. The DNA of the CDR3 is TGTGCCAGCAGTTTCTGGCAGGGGGGGGTTAGCTCTGGAAACACCATATATTTT.

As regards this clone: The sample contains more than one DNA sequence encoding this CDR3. CDR3 nucleotide sequence: TGTGCCAGCAGTGATGCTTACGAGCAGTACTTC. It encodes CASSDAYEQYF. The V gene is TRBV6-1, the J gene TRBJ2-7; D is ambiguous. Trimming left V 3 bases short and J 4 bases short, with 4 bases between. This CDR3 is built from 11 residues. Germline-derived CDR1 and CDR2 are MNHNS and SASEGT.

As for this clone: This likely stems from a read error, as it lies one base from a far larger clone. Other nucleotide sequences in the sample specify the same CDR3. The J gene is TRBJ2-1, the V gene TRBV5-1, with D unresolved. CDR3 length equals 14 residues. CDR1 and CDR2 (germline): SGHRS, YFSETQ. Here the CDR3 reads CASSLGSVGNEQFF. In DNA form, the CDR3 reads TGCGCTAGCAGCTTGGGAAGCGTCGGAAATGAGCAGTTCTTC. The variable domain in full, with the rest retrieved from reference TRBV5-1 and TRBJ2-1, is KAGVTQTPRYLIKTRGQQVTLSCSPISGHRSVSWYQQTPGQGLQFLFEYFSETQRNKGNFPGRFSGRQFSNSRSEMNVSTLELGDSALYLCASSLGSVGNEQFFGPGTRLTVL.

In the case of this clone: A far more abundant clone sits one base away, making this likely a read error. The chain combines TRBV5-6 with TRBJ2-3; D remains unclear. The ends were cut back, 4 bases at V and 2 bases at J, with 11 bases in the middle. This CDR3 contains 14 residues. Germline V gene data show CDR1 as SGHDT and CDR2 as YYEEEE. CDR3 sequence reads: CASSVWFFTDTQYF. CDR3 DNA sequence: TGTGCCAGCAGCGTCTGGTTCTTCACAGATACGCAGTATTTT.

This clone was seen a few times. The CDR3: CASSFLAGRSLGNYEQYF. The CDR3, as DNA: TGTGCCAGCAGCTTTTTAGCGGGACGAAGCCTAGGGAACTACGAGCAGTACTTC. The chain combines TRBV11-2 with TRBJ2-7, with 8 nucleotides matching TRBD2. The CDR3 length is 18 residues. V gave up 3 bases and J gave up 3 bases; unmatched junction bases: 16. The V gene's germline CDR1 is SGHAT and CDR2 FQNNGV.

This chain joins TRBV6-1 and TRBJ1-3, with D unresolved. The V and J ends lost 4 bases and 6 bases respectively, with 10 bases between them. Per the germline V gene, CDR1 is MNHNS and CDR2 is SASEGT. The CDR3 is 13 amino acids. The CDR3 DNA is TGTGCCAGCAGTGGACTAGCTATAAACACCATATATTTT. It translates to CASSGLAINTIYF.

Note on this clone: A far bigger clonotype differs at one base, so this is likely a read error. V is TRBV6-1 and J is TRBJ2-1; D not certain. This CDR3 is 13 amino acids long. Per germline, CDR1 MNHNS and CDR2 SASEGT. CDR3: CATSEAVENEQFF. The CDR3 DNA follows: TGTGCCACCAGTGAAGCCGTCGAGAATGAGCAGTTCTTC.

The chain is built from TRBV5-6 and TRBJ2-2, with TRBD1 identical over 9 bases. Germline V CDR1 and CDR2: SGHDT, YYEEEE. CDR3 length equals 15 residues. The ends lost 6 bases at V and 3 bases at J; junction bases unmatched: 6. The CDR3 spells CASTWDRAHTGELFF. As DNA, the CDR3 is TGTGCCAGCACCTGGGACAGGGCTCACACCGGGGAGCTGTTTTTT.

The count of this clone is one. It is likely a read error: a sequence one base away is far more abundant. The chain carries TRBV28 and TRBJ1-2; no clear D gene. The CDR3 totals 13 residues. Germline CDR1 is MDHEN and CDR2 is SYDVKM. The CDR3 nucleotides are TGTACCAGCAGTTTGGCCAGATACTATGGCTACACCTTC. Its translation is CTSSLARYYGYTF.

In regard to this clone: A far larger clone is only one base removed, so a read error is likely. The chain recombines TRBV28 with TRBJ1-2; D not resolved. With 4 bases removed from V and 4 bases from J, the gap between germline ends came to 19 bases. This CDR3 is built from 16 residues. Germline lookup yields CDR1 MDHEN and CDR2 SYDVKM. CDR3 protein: CASSSGTEYHSYGYTF. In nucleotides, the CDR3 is TGTGCCAGCAGTTCGGGAACGGAGTACCATTCCTATGGCTACACCTTC.

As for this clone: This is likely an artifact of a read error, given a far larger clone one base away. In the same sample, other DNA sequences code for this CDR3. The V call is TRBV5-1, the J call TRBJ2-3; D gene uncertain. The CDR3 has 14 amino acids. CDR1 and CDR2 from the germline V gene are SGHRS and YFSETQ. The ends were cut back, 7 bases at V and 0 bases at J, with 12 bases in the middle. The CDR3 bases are TGCGCCAGCTTAAGAGGCGGTAGCACAGATACGCAGTATTTT. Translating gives CASLRGGSTDTQYF.

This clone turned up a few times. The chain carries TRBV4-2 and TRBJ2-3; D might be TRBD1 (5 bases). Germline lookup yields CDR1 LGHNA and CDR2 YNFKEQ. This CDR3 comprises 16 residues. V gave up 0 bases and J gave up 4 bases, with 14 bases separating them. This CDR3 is CASSQDIAGSADTQYF. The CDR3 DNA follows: TGTGCCAGCAGCCAAGATATTGCAGGGTCCGCAGATACGCAGTATTTT.

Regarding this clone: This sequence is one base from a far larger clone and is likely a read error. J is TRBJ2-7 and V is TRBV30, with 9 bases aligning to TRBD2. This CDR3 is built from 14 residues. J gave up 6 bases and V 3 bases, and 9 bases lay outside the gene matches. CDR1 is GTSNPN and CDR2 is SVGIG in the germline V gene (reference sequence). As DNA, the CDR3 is TGTGCCTGGAGGCCCTGGCGGGAGGGCCTCGAGCAGTACTTC. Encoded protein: CAWRPWREGLEQYF.

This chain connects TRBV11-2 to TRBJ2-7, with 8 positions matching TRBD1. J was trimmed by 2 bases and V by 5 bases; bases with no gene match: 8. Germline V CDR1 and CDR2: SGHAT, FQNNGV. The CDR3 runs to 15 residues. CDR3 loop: CASSPRTGLPYEQYF. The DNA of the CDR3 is TGTGCCAGCAGCCCAAGGACAGGGCTCCCCTACGAGCAGTACTTC.

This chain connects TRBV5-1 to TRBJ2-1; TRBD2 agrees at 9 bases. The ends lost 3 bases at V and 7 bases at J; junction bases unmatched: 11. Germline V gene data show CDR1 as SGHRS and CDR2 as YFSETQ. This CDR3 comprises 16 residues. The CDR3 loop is CASSWQPSGKENEQFF. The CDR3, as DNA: TGCGCCAGCAGCTGGCAGCCTAGCGGGAAGGAAAATGAGCAGTTCTTC.

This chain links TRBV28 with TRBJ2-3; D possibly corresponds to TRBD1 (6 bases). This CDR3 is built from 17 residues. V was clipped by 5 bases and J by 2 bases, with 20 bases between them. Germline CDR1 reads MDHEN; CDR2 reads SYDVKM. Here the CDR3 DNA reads TGTGCCAGCAGTGACAGATTAGGGACAATATACACAGATACGCAGTATTTT. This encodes CASSDRLGTIYTDTQYF.

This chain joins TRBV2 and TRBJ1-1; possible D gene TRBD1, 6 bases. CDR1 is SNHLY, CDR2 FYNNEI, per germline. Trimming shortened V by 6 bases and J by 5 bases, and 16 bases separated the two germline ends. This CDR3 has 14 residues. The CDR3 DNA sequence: TGTGCCAGCAGAACCCTACGGGGGCGGACTGAAGCTTTCTTT. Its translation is CASRTLRGRTEAFF. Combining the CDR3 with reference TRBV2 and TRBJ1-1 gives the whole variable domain EPEVTQTPSHQVTQMGQEVILRCVPISNHLYFYWYRQILGQKVEFLVSFYNNEISEKSEIFDDQFSVERPDGSNFTLKIRSTKLEDSAMYFCASRTLRGRTEAFFGQGTRLTVV.

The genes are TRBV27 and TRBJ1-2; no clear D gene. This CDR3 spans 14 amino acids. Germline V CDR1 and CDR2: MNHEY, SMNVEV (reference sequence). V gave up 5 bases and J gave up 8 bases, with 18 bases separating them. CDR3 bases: TGTGCCAGCAGTCCCAATGGCGGGCGATCCGGCTACACCTTC. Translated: CASSPNGGRSGYTF.

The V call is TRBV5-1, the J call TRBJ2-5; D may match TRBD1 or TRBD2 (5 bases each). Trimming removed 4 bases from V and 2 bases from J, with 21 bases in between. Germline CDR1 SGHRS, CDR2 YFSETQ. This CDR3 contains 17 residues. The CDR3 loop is CASSPATGTPRQETQYF. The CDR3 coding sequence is TGCGCCAGCAGCCCAGCCACCGGGACCCCACGGCAAGAGACCCAGTACTTC.

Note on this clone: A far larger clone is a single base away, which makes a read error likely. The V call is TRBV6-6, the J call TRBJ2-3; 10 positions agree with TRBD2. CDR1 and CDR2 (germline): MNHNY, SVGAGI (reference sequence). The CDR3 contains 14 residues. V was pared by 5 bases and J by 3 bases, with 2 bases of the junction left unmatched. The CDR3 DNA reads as TGTGCCAGCAGTGCTAGCGGGAGTACAGATACGCAGTATTTT. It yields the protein CASSASGSTDTQYF.

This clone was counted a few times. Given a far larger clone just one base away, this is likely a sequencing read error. The CDR3 sequence is CASSFGGIQPRHF. The CDR3 bases are TGTGCCAGCAGTTTCGGGGGGATTCAGCCCCGGCATTTT. This chain uses TRBV28 with TRBJ1-5; tentatively, D is TRBD1 (5 bases). Germline CDR1 and CDR2: MDHEN and SYDVKM. The CDR3 is 13 amino acids.

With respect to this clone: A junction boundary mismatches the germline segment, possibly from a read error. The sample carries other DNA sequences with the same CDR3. The CDR3 DNA reads as TGCGCCAGCAGCTTGGCCGGAGATCAGCCTCAGCATTTT. Translated, it gives CASSLAGDQPQHF. The V call is TRBV5-1, the J call TRBJ1-5, with D unresolved. The CDR3 extends over 13 amino acids. Germline lookup yields CDR1 SGHRS and CDR2 YFSETQ. Supplemented by reference TRBV5-1 and TRBJ1-5, the full variable domain reads KAGVTQTPRYLIKTRGQQVTLSCSPISGHRSVSWYQQTPGQGLQFLFEYFSETQRNKGNFPGRFSGRQFSNSRSEMNVSTLELGDSALYLCASSLAGDQPQHFGDGTRLSIL.

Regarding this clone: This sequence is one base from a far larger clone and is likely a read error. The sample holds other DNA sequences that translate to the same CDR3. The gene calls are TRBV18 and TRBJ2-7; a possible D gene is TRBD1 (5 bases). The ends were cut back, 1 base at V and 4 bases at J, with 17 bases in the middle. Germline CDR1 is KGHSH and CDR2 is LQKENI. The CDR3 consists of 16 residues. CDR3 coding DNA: TGTGCCAGCTCACCACTCTCGGCAGGGATTAGTTACGAGCAGTACTTC. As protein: CASSPLSAGISYEQYF.